These T cell receptor beta chains were read from a single sample in a study of T cell responses to AZD1222 COVID-19 vaccine. Clones were sequenced by immunoSEQ multiplex PCR, and TCRdb holds only the in-frame ones, with some missing. The table includes more than 150,000 clones, roughly nine tenths detected once. The sample in question was peripheral blood, obtained on day 0 of AZD1222 vaccination. The receptors stem from an adult in good health. Each CDR3 is given with its conserved first and last residue.

TRBV27	14	TRBJ1-3	CASSSRESGNTIYF
TRBV4-2	16	TRBJ2-5	CASSQGEASGSETQYF
TRBV6-1	14	TRBJ1-1	CASSERPVNTEAFF
TRBV19	13	TRBJ1-2	CASSGQVDYGYTF
TRBV6-1	15	TRBJ2-7	CASSEWGGGSQGQYF
TRBV29-1	13	TRBJ2-2	CSVEGHHTGELFF
TRBV5-6	14	TRBJ1-2	CASSWGQSAAGYTF
TRBV13	12	TRBJ1-1	CASSSMRAEAFF
TRBV18	14	TRBJ1-1	CASSPPGMNTEAFF
TRBV24-1	15	TRBJ1-2	CATWQAYGGTAGYTF
TRBV4-2	17	TRBJ2-2	CASSQDHDRSNTGELFF
TRBV30	11	TRBJ1-2	CAWSRGDGYTF
TRBV6-5	13	TRBJ2-7	CASSYQGSHEQYF
TRBV14	13	TRBJ1-4	CASSRTVNEKLFF
TRBV30	13	TRBJ1-2	CAWSLSADYGYTF
TRBV4-1	19	TRBJ1-1	CASSHVPLKGGRFGTEAFF
TRBV10-3	14	TRBJ2-7	CAISGTGQDYEQYF
TRBV20-1	13	TRBJ1-1	CSASRTGLTEAFF
TRBV27	13	TRBJ2-7	CASSFTGPYEQYF
TRBV2	15	TRBJ1-1	CASAPGHSVNTEAFF
TRBV3-1/TRBV3-2	16	TRBJ2-3	CASSQFSGASTDTQYF
TRBV19	16	TRBJ1-6	CASSLRQGSRNSPLHF
TRBV6-5	15	TRBJ2-7	CASSYGGTGGFEQYF
TRBV5-5	13	TRBJ1-3	CASSLAAGNTIYF
TRBV27	16	TRBJ1-3	CASSPHGGLLENTIYF
TRBV15	15	TRBJ1-6	CATGGGSSYNSPLHF
TRBV7-2	15	TRBJ1-2	CASSLVDRGNYGYTF
TRBV5-1	16	TRBJ2-2	CASSLSTGVKTGELFF
TRBV6-4	15	TRBJ2-3	CASSEGTGSTDTQYF
TRBV9	14	TRBJ1-2	CASSENSHSYGYTF
TRBV29-1	14	TRBJ2-3	CSVKRGGDTDTQYF
TRBV11-3	16	TRBJ2-1	CASSLEGREGVDEQFF
TRBV10-1	16	TRBJ2-5	CASSDGSARGQETQYF
TRBV9	14	TRBJ1-3	CASSLEGTGNTIYF
TRBV5-4	16	TRBJ1-4	CASSRFPAGGNEKLFF
TRBV3-1/TRBV3-2	14	TRBJ2-3	CASSQGAGADTQYF
TRBV6-5	16	TRBJ1-4	CASSYDEGTTNEKLFF
TRBV12-3/TRBV12-4	13	TRBJ1-1	CASSFRVGTEAFF
TRBV5-6	13	TRBJ1-2	CASRRAGQDGYTF
TRBV29-1	14	TRBJ1-2	CSVGVLLPNYGYTF
TRBV5-8	14	TRBJ1-1	CASSLGRVNTEAFF
TRBV6-5	16	TRBJ1-4	CASSYSTGRTNEKLFF
TRBV6-5	15	TRBJ2-5	CASSHDSLRRETQYF
TRBV7-2	15	TRBJ1-2	CASSSRDRGRYGYTF
TRBV6-5	15	TRBJ1-3	CASSTGTVPGNTIYF
TRBV7-2	14	TRBJ2-5	CASSPLLARETQYF
TRBV28	16	TRBJ2-5	CASSPPTPSDQETQYF